Each of the 17 T cell receptor beta chains below was sequenced from the same sample in a study of OX40 agonist ivuxolimab in advanced cancers. Generated by immunoSEQ multiplex PCR, the TCRdb table keeps only in-frame clones and is missing some. The table includes under 75,000 clones, around nine tenths detected once. The material sequenced was CD4+ or CD8+ T cells sorted from blood, taken in a trial of the OX40 agonist ivuxolimab. The receptors were sampled from an adult with an advanced solid tumor such as melanoma, head and neck, liver or kidney cancer.

The chain recombines TRBV11-2 with TRBJ2-1, with TRBD2 as a possible D gene (5 bases). The CDR3 runs 13 residues. Trimming took 1 base from V and 9 from J, leaving 10 bases between them. CDR1 and CDR2 from the germline V gene are SGHAT and FQNNGV. CDR3: CASSLVEGIEQFF. CDR3 nucleotide sequence: TGTGCCAGCAGCTTAGTCGAGGGTATTGAGCAGTTCTTC.

This sequence joins TRBV18 and TRBJ2-7; TRBD1 is a possible D gene (5 bases). V lost 4 bases and J 3 bases, leaving 7 bases between the germline ends. From germline, CDR1 is KGHSH and CDR2 LQKENI. CDR3 length: 12 amino acids. The CDR3 sequence is CASSLDSYEQYF. The CDR3 nucleotides read TGTGCCAGCTCACTTGACAGCTACGAGCAGTACTTC.

The gene calls are TRBV5-1 and TRBJ2-5; TRBD1 might be the D (5 bases). Looked up from germline, CDR1 is SGHRS and CDR2 is YFSETQ. There are 14 residues in the CDR3. Trimming took 4 bases from V and 1 from J, leaving 11 bases between them. The CDR3 loop reads CASSIDDSQETQYF. CDR3 in DNA: TGCGCCAGCAGCATTGACGACAGCCAAGAGACCCAGTACTTC.

The chain joins TRBV6-5 to TRBJ1-5, with D perhaps matching TRBD1 (5 bases). The CDR3 length is 13 residues. The V gene lost 6 bases and the J gene lost 3 bases, with 9 bases spanning the gap. CDR1 MNHEY and CDR2 SVGAGI come from the germline V gene. Here the CDR3 reads CASRGDFNQPQHF. In DNA form, the CDR3 reads TGTGCCAGCAGGGGGGACTTCAATCAGCCCCAGCATTTT.

V and J are TRBV21-1 and TRBJ2-5; the D segment call TRBD2 is taken from the table without a DNA check. TRBV21-1 is classified as a pseudogene. This CDR3 region has 14 residues. The CDR3 protein is CASSKEELQETQYF. The CDR3 region has the DNA TGTGCCAGCAGCAAAGAGGAACTACAAGAGACCCAGTACTTC.

In this sample, this clone turned up a few times. This sequence joins TRBV27 and TRBJ1-5, with D unresolved. V was clipped by 5 bases and J by 7 bases, with 15 bases between them. This CDR3 has 14 amino acids. Germline CDR1 MNHEY, CDR2 SMNVEV (reference sequence). CDR3 in amino acids: CASSPLSAGQPQHF. The CDR3 DNA sequence: TGTGCCAGCAGTCCCCTCTCGGCAGGACAGCCCCAGCATTTT.

V and J are TRBV10-3 and TRBJ2-5; D not resolved. The CDR3 spans 15 residues. Germline CDR1 ENHRY, CDR2 SYGVKD. The ends were cut back, 3 bases at V and 1 base at J, with 12 bases in the middle. CDR3 sequence: CAISDPRRLQETQYF. The CDR3 DNA sequence: TGTGCCATCAGTGATCCGCGGCGACTCCAAGAGACCCAGTACTTC.

V is TRBV6-6 and J is TRBJ2-1, with a tentative D call TRBD1 (5 bases). V gave up 6 bases and J gave up 2 bases, with 11 bases separating them. This CDR3 spans 14 amino acids. Looked up from germline, CDR1 is MNHNY and CDR2 is SVGAGI (reference sequence). In nucleotides, the CDR3 is TGTGCCAGCAGACAGGCAGGGACCTACAATGAGCAGTTCTTC. This gives the protein CASRQAGTYNEQFF.

The CDR3 bases are TGTGCCTTAAGGGGACAGCCCGGGTCAGAGGCCAACGTCCTGACTTTC. Its protein is CALRGQPGSEANVLTF. The rearrangement joins TRBV30 to TRBJ2-6; the match to TRBD1 covers 7 bases. The CDR3 is 16 residues long. V lost 7 bases and J lost 6; bases outside the gene matches: 15. Germline CDR1 and CDR2: GTSNPN and SVGIG (reference sequence).

V gene TRBV19 combines with J gene TRBJ1-2, with D perhaps matching TRBD1 (6 bases). The CDR3 has 15 residues. The germline V gene has CDR1 LNHDA and CDR2 SQIVND (reference sequence). V lost 3 bases to trimming and J lost 4 bases, with 15 bases between them. The CDR3: CASSISGAAGYGYTF. CDR3 nucleotide sequence: TGTGCCAGTAGTATCTCGGGGGCCGCGGGCTATGGCTACACCTTC. The full variable domain, completed using reference TRBV19 and TRBJ1-2, is DGGITQSPKYLFRKEGQNVTLSCEQNLNHDAMYWYRQDPGQGLRLIYYSQIVNDFQKGDIAEGYSVSREKKESFPLTVTSAQKNPTAFYLCASSISGAAGYGYTFGSGTRLTVV.

This chain uses TRBV29-1 with TRBJ1-2; D gene ambiguous. The CDR3 has 13 amino acids. V lost 6 bases and J 6 bases, leaving 17 bases between the germline ends. The germline V gene has CDR1 SQVTM and CDR2 ANQGSEA. The CDR3 sequence: CSVTDGVVDGYTF. The CDR3 nucleotides are TGCAGCGTCACCGACGGAGTGGTCGATGGCTACACCTTC.

About this clone: A read error may account for a junction end that differs from germline. The rearrangement uses TRBV6-1 and TRBJ1-1; D gene unclear. Germline V gene data show CDR1 as MNHNS and CDR2 as SASEGT. This CDR3 has 13 amino acids. The CDR3 region has the DNA TGTGCCAGCAGTGAAGGAAGCCCGGGAGGATGCGTCTTT. It is translated as CASSEGSPGGCVF.

This clone was found once. The chain employs TRBV10-3 and TRBJ2-6; the D is unclear. Between the trimmed V and J ends, which lost 4 bases and 2 bases, there was a span of 9 bases. In germline, CDR1 is ENHRY, CDR2 SYGVKD. This CDR3 is 15 amino acids long. The CDR3 sequence is CAISGRGTGANVLTF. In nucleotides, the CDR3 is TGTGCCATCAGTGGTAGAGGAACTGGGGCCAACGTCCTGACTTTC.

The CDR3: CASSQGPGQGGTEAFF. The CDR3 DNA is TGTGCCAGCAGTCAGGGTCCGGGACAGGGAGGCACTGAAGCTTTCTTT. The V and J genes are TRBV27 and TRBJ1-1; TRBD1 aligns across 9 bases. Germline V gene lookup returns CDR1 MNHEY and CDR2 SMNVEV (reference sequence). J gave up 4 bases and V 5 bases, and 11 bases lay outside the gene matches. This CDR3 comprises 16 residues.

The chain is built from TRBV7-3 and TRBJ2-1; 7 nucleotides align to TRBD2. This CDR3 has 13 residues. CDR1 is SGHTA, CDR2 FQGTGA, per germline. Losses at the gene ends were 2 bases for V and 7 bases for J; bases not matched to a gene: 2. CDR3 DNA: TGTGCCAGCAGCTTAGCGGGGGAGAATGAGCAGTTCTTC. It encodes CASSLAGENEQFF.

J is TRBJ2-5 and V is TRBV16, with D unclear. The CDR3 totals 13 residues. Germline V gives CDR1 KGHSY, CDR2 FQNENV. V gave up 4 bases and J gave up 4 bases, with 10 bases separating them. CDR3 nucleotide sequence: TGTGCCAGCAGCCGAGGCAGATCAGAGACCCAGTACTTC. This translates into CASSRGRSETQYF.

V usage is TRBV13 and J usage is TRBJ2-1; 12 bases line up with TRBD1. V lost 6 bases, J lost 9 bases, and 6 bases stayed unmatched. The germline V gene has CDR1 PRHDT and CDR2 FYEKMQ (reference sequence). The length of the CDR3 is 14 residues. Written as DNA, the CDR3 is TGTGCCAGCAGGGGGAGGGACAGGGGGCTTGAGCAGTTCTTC. Encoded protein: CASRGRDRGLEQFF.